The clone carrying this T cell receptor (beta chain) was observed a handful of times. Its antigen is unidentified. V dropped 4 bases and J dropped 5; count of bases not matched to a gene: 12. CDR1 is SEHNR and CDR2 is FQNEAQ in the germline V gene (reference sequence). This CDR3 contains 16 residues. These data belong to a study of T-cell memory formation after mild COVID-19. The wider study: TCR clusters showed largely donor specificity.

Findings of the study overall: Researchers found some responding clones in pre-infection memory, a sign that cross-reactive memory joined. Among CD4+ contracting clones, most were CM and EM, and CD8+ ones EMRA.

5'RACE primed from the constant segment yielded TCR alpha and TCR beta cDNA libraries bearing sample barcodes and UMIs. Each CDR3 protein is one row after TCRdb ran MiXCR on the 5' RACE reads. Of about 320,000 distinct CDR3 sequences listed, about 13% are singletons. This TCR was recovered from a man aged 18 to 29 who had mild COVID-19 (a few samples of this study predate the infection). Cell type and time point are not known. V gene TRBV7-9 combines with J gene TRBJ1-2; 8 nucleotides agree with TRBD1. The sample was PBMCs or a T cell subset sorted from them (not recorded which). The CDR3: CASSSSDATGVYGYTF. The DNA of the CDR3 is TGTGCCAGCAGCTCCTCGGACGCGACAGGGGTTTATGGCTACACCTTC.